This T cell receptor beta chain derives from a study of blood T cell repertoires in COVID-19. This clone was seen just once. Some clones are missing from TCRdb's copy, which holds only in-frame ones; the method was immunoSEQ multiplex PCR. The sample holds over 200,000 clones, 85% to 90% seen once. The sequenced material came from peripheral blood. This receptor was identified in an elderly man with acute or convalescent COVID-19.

The CDR3, as DNA: TGTGCCAGCAGCCTGACAGTGACACTTTACGAGCAGTACTTC. Its translation: CASSLTVTLYEQYF. This rearrangement joins TRBV28 to TRBJ2-7, with D maybe TRBD1 (5 bases). CDR3 size: 14 residues. V lost 6 bases and J lost 4, with 16 bases in between. The germline gives CDR1 MDHEN, CDR2 SYDVKM.